These T cell receptor beta chains were read from a single sample in a study of PD-1 blockade in classical Hodgkin lymphoma. Some clones are missing from TCRdb's copy, which holds only in-frame ones; the method was immunoSEQ multiplex PCR. The sample consists of 75,000 to 100,000 clones, 80% to 85% of them appearing once. The sample consisted of peripheral blood mononuclear cells (PBMCs), taken at baseline. Receptors originate from a human donor with classical Hodgkin lymphoma. Each CDR3 is given with its conserved first and last residue. The D gene is left open where the match is weak. The size of a clone is reported for some rows only, either as once, few or many, or as a class for expanded clones.

V gene: TRBV5-6
D gene: NA
clone size: NA
J gene: TRBJ1-2
CDR3 DNA: TGTGCCAGCAGCCTACCGACAGGTGGCTACACCTTC
CDR3 protein: CASSLPTGGYTF

V gene: TRBV5-1
D gene: NA
clone size: NA
J gene: TRBJ2-3
CDR3 DNA: TGCGCCAGCAGCTTGCAGGGGTCGGGGACCGCAGATACGCAGTATTTT
CDR3 protein: CASSLQGSGTADTQYF

V gene: TRBV9
D gene: NA
clone size: NA
J gene: TRBJ2-5
CDR3 DNA: TGTGCCAGCAGCGCCCTCATCGGGGAGACCCAGTACTTC
CDR3 protein: CASSALIGETQYF

V gene: TRBV7-6
D gene: TRBD2
clone size: NA
J gene: TRBJ2-2
CDR3 DNA: TGTGCCAGCAGCTTAGGGGCTAGCGGGTCGGTCGGGGAGCTGTTTTTT
CDR3 protein: CASSLGASGSVGELFF

V gene: TRBV5-6
D gene: NA
clone size: few
J gene: TRBJ2-1
CDR3 DNA: TGTGCCAGCTCCCAGATAGGCCCCCATGAGCAGTTCTTC
CDR3 protein: CASSQIGPHEQFF

V gene: TRBV9
D gene: NA
clone size: medium-sized
J gene: TRBJ2-1
CDR3 DNA: TGTGCCAGCAGCGTTAGCGGATCTTACAATGAGCAGTTCTTC
CDR3 protein: CASSVSGSYNEQFF

V gene: TRBV12-5
D gene: NA
clone size: NA
J gene: TRBJ1-1
CDR3 DNA: TGTGCTAGTGCCTGGGTGAACACTGAAGCTTTCTTT
CDR3 protein: CASAWVNTEAFF

V gene: TRBV6-1
D gene: TRBD2
clone size: NA
J gene: TRBJ2-7
CDR3 DNA: TGTGCCAGCAGTGAATTTTTGGGTGGGACTAGAAACTACGAGCAGTACTTC
CDR3 protein: CASSEFLGGTRNYEQYF

V gene: TRBV12-5
D gene: NA
clone size: NA
J gene: TRBJ1-5
CDR3 DNA: TGTGCTAGTGGTTTAGGGGTTAGCAATCAGCCCCAGCATTTT
CDR3 protein: CASGLGVSNQPQHF

V gene: TRBV6-6
D gene: NA
clone size: NA
J gene: TRBJ1-3
CDR3 DNA: TGTGCCAGCAGTTACTCGCCCACAACGGGAAACACCATATATTTT
CDR3 protein: CASSYSPTTGNTIYF

V gene: TRBV19
D gene: TRBD2
clone size: few
J gene: TRBJ2-3
CDR3 DNA: TGTGCCAGTAGTATCACTAGCGGGGCAGATACGCAGTATTTT
CDR3 protein: CASSITSGADTQYF

V gene: TRBV7-9
D gene: TRBD1
clone size: NA
J gene: TRBJ2-2
CDR3 DNA: TGTGCCAGCAGCACCCTCATCCAGGGGGACAGCGGTCGATCCGGGGAGCTGTTTTTT
CDR3 protein: CASSTLIQGDSGRSGELFF

V gene: TRBV14
D gene: NA
clone size: NA
J gene: TRBJ1-4
CDR3 DNA: TGTGCCAGCAGCCCAAGACTTGGAGAAAAACTGTTTTTT
CDR3 protein: CASSPRLGEKLFF

V gene: TRBV5-4
D gene: NA
clone size: NA
J gene: TRBJ2-5
CDR3 DNA: TGTGCCAGCAGCTTGCGGACGGGGGAGACCCAGTACTTC
CDR3 protein: CASSLRTGETQYF

V gene: TRBV4-1
D gene: NA
clone size: NA
J gene: TRBJ2-2
CDR3 DNA: TGCGCCAGCAGCCAAGACCCACAGAGGACCGGGGAGCTGTTTTTT
CDR3 protein: CASSQDPQRTGELFF

V gene: TRBV11-3
D gene: NA
clone size: NA
J gene: TRBJ2-5
CDR3 DNA: TGTGCCAGCAGCTTAGGAGCTAGCCAAGAGACCCAGTACTTC
CDR3 protein: CASSLGASQETQYF

V gene: TRBV15
D gene: NA
clone size: NA
J gene: TRBJ2-7
CDR3 DNA: TGTGCCACCAGCAGACGGGGGGCCGCCTACGAGCAGTACTTC
CDR3 protein: CATSRRGAAYEQYF

V gene: TRBV5-1
D gene: NA
clone size: NA
J gene: TRBJ2-1
CDR3 DNA: TGCGCCAGCAGCTTGGGACAGCCCGAATACAATGAGCAGTTCTTC
CDR3 protein: CASSLGQPEYNEQFF

V gene: TRBV6-5
D gene: TRBD2
clone size: NA
J gene: TRBJ2-1
CDR3 DNA: TGTGCCAGCAGCCGACTAGCGGGAGGGATAGCTGAGCAGTTCTTC
CDR3 protein: CASSRLAGGIAEQFF

V gene: TRBV7-9
D gene: NA
clone size: NA
J gene: TRBJ2-7
CDR3 DNA: TGTGCCAGCAGCCCCCCAGTCAGAGGCAGGGGTTACGAGCAGTACTTC
CDR3 protein: CASSPPVRGRGYEQYF

V gene: TRBV28
D gene: NA
clone size: few
J gene: TRBJ2-3
CDR3 DNA: TGTGCCAGCAGCGATCTCCAGCAATTCTCCTTCGCGGTGATAGATACGCAGTATTTT
CDR3 protein: CASSDLQQFSFAVIDTQYF

V gene: TRBV15
D gene: NA
clone size: once
J gene: TRBJ2-3
CDR3 DNA: TGTGCCACCAGCAGAGATCCCGCCACAGATACGCAGTATTTT
CDR3 protein: CATSRDPATDTQYF

V gene: TRBV7-8
D gene: TRBD1
clone size: NA
J gene: TRBJ2-2
CDR3 DNA: TGTGCCAGCAGGAGAACCGGTGGGACAGCGAACACCGGGGAGCTGTTTTTT
CDR3 protein: CASRRTGGTANTGELFF